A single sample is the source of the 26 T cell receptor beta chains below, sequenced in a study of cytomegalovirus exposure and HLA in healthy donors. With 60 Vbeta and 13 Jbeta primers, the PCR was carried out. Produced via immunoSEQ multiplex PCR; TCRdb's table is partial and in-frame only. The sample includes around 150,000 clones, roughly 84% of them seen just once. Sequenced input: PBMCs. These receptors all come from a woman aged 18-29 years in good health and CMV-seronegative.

Written as DNA, the CDR3 is TGTGCCAGCAGCTTAGCAGCAGGGTCGAATTCACCCCTCCACTTT. Translated, it gives CASSLAAGSNSPLHF. The rearrangement links TRBV11-2 to TRBJ1-6, with a weak D call TRBD1 (5 bases). V lost 1 base and J 7 bases, leaving 11 bases between the germline ends. The CDR3 has 15 amino acids. The germline gives CDR1 SGHAT, CDR2 FQNNGV.

CDR3 region: CASSLVGSYNPYNEQFF. The CDR3 bases are TGTGCCAGCAGCTTAGTTGGTAGCTATAATCCCTACAATGAGCAGTTCTTC. This chain joins TRBV7-9 and TRBJ2-1; D is undetermined. The V gene lost 1 base and the J gene lost 2 bases, with 15 bases spanning the gap. The CDR3 is 17 residues long. CDR1 and CDR2 from the germline V gene are SEHNR and FQNEAQ (reference sequence).

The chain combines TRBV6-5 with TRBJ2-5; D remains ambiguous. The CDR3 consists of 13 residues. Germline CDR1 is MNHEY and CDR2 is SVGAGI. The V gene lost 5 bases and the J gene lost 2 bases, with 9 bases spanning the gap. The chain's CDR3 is CASSLQSQETQYF. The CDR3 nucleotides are TGTGCCAGCAGTCTACAGTCGCAAGAGACCCAGTACTTC.

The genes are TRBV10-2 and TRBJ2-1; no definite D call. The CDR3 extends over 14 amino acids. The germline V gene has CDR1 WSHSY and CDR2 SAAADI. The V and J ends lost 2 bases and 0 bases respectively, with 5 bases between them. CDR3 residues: CASSEVSSYNEQFF. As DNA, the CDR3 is TGCGCCAGCAGTGAGGTCAGCTCCTACAATGAGCAGTTCTTC.

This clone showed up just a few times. CDR3 DNA sequence: TGTGCCAGCAACCGACAGGGTAACACTGAAGCTTTCTTT. Encoded protein: CASNRQGNTEAFF. J is TRBJ1-1 and V is TRBV21-1; the D call in the table, TRBD1, was not verified against the DNA. TRBV21-1 represents a pseudogene. The CDR3 contains 13 residues.

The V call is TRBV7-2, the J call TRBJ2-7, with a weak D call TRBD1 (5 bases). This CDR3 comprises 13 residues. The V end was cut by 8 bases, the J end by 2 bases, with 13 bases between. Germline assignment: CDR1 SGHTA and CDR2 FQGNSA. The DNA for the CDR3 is TGTGCCAGCCGTGGGGCCTCTGCCTACGAGCAGTACTTC. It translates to CASRGASAYEQYF.

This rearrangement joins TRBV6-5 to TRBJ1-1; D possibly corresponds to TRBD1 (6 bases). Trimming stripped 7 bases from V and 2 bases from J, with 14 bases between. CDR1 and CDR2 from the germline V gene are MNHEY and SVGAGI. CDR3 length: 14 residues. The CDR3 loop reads CASIYRAGNTEAFF. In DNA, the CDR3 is TGTGCCAGCATCTACAGGGCCGGAAACACTGAAGCTTTCTTT.

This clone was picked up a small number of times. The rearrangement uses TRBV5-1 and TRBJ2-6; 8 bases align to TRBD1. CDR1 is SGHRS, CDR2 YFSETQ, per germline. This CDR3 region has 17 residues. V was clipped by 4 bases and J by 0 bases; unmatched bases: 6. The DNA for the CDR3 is TGCGCCAGCAGCCCAGGGGGCACCAGCTCTGGGGCCAACGTCCTGACTTTC. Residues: CASSPGGTSSGANVLTF.

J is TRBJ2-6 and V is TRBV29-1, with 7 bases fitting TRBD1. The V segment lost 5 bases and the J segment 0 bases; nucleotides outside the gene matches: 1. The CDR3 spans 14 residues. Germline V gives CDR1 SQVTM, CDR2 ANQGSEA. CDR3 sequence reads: CSVPGGSGANVLTF. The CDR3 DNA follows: TGCAGCGTTCCAGGGGGCTCTGGGGCCAACGTCCTGACTTTC.

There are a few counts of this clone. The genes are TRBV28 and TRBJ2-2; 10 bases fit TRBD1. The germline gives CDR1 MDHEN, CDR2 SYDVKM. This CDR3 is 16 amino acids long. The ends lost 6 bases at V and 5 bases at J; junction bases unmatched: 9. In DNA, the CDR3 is TGTGCCAGCAGCCAGCAGGGACAGGGGAGGACCGGGGAGCTGTTTTTT. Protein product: CASSQQGQGRTGELFF.

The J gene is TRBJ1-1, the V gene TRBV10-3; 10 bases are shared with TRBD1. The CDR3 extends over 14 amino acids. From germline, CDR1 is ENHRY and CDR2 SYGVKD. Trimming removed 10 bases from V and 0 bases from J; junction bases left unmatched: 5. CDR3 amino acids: CATTGGKMNTEAFF. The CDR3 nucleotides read TGTGCCACGACAGGGGGCAAAATGAACACTGAAGCTTTCTTT.

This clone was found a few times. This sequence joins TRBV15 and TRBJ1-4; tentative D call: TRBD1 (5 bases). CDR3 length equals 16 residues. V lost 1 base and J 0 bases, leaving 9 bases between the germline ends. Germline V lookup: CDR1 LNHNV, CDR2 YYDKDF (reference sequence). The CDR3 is CATSRGSTATNEKLFF. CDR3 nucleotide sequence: TGTGCCACCAGCAGAGGTTCGACAGCAACTAATGAAAAACTGTTTTTT.

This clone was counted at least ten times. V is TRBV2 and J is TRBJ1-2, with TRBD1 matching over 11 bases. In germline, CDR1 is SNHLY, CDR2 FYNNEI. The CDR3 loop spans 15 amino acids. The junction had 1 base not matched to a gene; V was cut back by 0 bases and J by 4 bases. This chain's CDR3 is CASSEAGTGGYGYTF. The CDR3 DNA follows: TGTGCCAGCAGTGAAGCCGGGACAGGGGGCTATGGCTACACCTTC.

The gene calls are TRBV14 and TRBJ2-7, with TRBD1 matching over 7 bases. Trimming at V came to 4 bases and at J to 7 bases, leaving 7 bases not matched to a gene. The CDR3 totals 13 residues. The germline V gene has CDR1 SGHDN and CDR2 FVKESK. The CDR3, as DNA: TGTGCCAGCAGCCGCAAGGCAGGGGGAGAGCAGTACTTC. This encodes CASSRKAGGEQYF.

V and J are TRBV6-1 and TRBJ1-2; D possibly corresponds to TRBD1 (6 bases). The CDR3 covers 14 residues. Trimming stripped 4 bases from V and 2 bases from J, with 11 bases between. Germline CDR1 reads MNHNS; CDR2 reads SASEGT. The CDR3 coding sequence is TGTGCCAGCAGTGGATTGCAGGGGAACTATGGCTACACCTTC. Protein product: CASSGLQGNYGYTF.

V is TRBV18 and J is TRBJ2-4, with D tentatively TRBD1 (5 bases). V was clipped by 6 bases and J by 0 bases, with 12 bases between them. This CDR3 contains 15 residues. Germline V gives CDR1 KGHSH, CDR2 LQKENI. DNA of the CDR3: TGTGCCAGCTCTATAGGGGCGCTAGCCAAAAACATTCAGTACTTC. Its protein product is CASSIGALAKNIQYF.

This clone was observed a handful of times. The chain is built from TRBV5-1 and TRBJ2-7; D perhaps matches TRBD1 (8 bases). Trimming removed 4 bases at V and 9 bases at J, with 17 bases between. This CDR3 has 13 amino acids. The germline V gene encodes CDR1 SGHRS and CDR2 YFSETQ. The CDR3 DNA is TGCGCCAGCAGCCCGGACAGGGAGGGATGGCAGTACTTC. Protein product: CASSPDREGWQYF.

CDR3 in amino acids: CASSFASPETQYF. For the CDR3, the DNA is TGTGCCAGCAGCTTTGCGTCGCCCGAGACCCAGTACTTC. The rearrangement joins TRBV7-9 to TRBJ2-5; D uncertain. This CDR3 has 13 amino acids. From germline, CDR1 is SEHNR and CDR2 FQNEAQ (reference sequence). V lost 3 bases to trimming and J lost 5 bases, with 10 bases between them.

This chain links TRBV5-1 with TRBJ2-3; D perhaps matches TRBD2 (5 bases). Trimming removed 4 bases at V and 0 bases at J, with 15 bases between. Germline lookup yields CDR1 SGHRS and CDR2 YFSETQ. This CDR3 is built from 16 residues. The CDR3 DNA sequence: TGCGCCAGCAGCGAAAGAGGGCCAGTTAGCACAGATACGCAGTATTTT. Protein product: CASSERGPVSTDTQYF.

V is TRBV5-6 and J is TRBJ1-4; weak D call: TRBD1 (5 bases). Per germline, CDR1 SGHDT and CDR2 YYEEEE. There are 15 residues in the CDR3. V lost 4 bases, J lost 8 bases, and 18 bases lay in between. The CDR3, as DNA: TGTGCCAGCAGCCGCGCCCCCCAGGGTGAGGAAAAACTGTTTTTT. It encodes CASSRAPQGEEKLFF.

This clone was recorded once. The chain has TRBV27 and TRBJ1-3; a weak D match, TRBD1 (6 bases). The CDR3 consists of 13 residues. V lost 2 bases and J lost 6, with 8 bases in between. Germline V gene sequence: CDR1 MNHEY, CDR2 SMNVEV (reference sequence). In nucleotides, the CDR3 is TGTGCCAGCAGTTTAACAGGGTCAAACACCATATATTTT. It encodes CASSLTGSNTIYF.

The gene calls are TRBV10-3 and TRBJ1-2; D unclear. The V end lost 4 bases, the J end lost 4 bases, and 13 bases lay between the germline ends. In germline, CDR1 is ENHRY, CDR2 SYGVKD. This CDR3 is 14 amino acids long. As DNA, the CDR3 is TGTGCCATCAGTGTAGGTCGCGGAGGCTATGGCTACACCTTC. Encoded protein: CAISVGRGGYGYTF.

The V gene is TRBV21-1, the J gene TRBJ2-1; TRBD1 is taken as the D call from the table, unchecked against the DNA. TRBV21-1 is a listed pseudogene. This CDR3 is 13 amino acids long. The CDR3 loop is CANLIRQGNEQFF. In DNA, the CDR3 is TGTGCCAACTTAATTCGACAGGGCAATGAGCAGTTCTTC.

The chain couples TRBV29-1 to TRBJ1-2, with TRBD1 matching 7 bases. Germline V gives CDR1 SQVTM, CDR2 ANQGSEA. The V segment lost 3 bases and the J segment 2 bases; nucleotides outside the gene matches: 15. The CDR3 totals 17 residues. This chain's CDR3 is CSVEWRTGGMLNYGYTF. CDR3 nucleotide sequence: TGCAGCGTTGAGTGGAGGACAGGCGGAATGCTCAACTATGGCTACACCTTC.

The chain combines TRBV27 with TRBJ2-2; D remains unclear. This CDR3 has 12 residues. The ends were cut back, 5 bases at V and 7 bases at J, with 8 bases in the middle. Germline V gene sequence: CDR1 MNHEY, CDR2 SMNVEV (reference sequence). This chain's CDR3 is CASSNEVGELFF. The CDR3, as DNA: TGTGCCAGCAGTAATGAGGTCGGGGAGCTGTTTTTT.

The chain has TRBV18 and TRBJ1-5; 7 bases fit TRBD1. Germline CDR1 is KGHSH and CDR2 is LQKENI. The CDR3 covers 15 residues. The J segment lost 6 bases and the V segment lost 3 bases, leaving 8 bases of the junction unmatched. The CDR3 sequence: CASSPTGTQSQPQHF. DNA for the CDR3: TGTGCCAGCTCACCGACAGGGACCCAAAGTCAGCCCCAGCATTTT.